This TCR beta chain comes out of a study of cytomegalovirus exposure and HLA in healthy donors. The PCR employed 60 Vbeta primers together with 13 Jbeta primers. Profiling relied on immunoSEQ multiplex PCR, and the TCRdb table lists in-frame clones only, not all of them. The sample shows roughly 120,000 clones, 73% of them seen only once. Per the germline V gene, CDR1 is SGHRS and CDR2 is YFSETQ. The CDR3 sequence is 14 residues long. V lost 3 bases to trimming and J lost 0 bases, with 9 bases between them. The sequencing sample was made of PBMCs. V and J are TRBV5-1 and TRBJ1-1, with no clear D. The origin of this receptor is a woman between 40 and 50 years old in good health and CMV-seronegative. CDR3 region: CASSSTLLNTEAFF. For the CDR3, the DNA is TGCGCCAGCAGCTCCACTCTCCTGAACACTGAAGCTTTCTTT.